This T cell receptor (beta chain) was documented in a study of T cells in Graves' hyperthyroidism and ophthalmopathy. Fresh peripheral blood, around 10 ml of it, supplied the PBMCs. Notes on the study in general: Before onset, by a median of 6.5 months, the model predicted ophthalmopathy. Blood also contained most expanded thyroid clonotypes above 0.001.

It was RNA transcripts that yielded the amplified TCR beta CDR3 regions. The study used the HTBI primer set for a first-round RT-PCR of the TCR CDR3. TCRdb re-analysed the multiplex PCR reads in MiXCR, keeping a single row per CDR3 protein. The table records about 620,000 distinct CDR3 sequences, 15% to 20% of them present only once. This clonotype was seen ten or more times. As yet, its antigen is unknown. The specimen was blood. This TCR was recovered from a woman under 40 with Graves' hyperthyroidism.

The CDR3 here is CASSRPWGQGESGANVLTF. For the CDR3, the DNA is TGTGCCAGCAGCCGGCCGTGGGGTCAGGGGGAGTCTGGGGCCAACGTCCTGACTTTC. The chain carries TRBV7-9 and TRBJ2-6; 7 bases line up with TRBD1. The CDR3 sequence is 19 residues long. J lost 1 base, V lost 5 bases, and 14 bases had no gene match. Germline CDR1 is SEHNR and CDR2 is FQNEAQ (reference sequence).